Shown below are 5 T cell receptor beta chains from a single sample sequenced in a study of identical twins. Using its own MiXCR run on the 5' RACE reads, TCRdb lists one record per CDR3 protein. The sample contains approximately 240,000 distinct CDR3 sequences, roughly 13% of which appear only once. Sequenced material: memory (CD45RO+) T cells sorted from blood. These receptors all stem from a woman aged 18-29 years in good health.

This chain joins TRBV19 and TRBJ2-1; unclear D gene. Trimming left V 9 bases short and J 8 bases short, with 11 bases between. CDR1 and CDR2 (germline): LNHDA, SQIVND (reference sequence). The CDR3 is 11 residues long. CDR3 coding DNA: TGTGCCAGGCTTTGGTGGGATGAGCAGTTCTTC. Encoded protein: CARLWWDEQFF.

This clonotype showed up just a few times. This chain uses TRBV5-1 with TRBJ2-1, with D possibly matching TRBD2 (5 bases). The CDR3 spans 13 residues. Trimming stripped 4 bases from V and 6 bases from J, with 11 bases between. Germline CDR1 reads SGHRS; CDR2 reads YFSETQ. The CDR3 sequence is CASSQLDFNEQFF. The CDR3 DNA is TGCGCCAGCAGCCAACTAGACTTCAATGAGCAGTTCTTC.

V gene TRBV12-3 or TRBV12-4 combines with J gene TRBJ2-1; D might be TRBD1 (5 bases). Trimming left V 3 bases short and J 5 bases short, with 11 bases between. This CDR3 has 14 amino acids. CDR3 DNA: TGTGCCAGCAGTTTCCCAGGGTCCGACAATGAGCAGTTCTTC. Translation: CASSFPGSDNEQFF.

This clonotype has a count of ten or more. The chain combines TRBV10-3 with TRBJ2-1, with 7 bases that match TRBD2. In germline, CDR1 is ENHRY, CDR2 SYGVKD. This CDR3 contains 12 residues. Trimming removed 11 bases from V and 10 bases from J; junction bases left unmatched: 11. In nucleotides, the CDR3 is TGTGCCGCCCGGGGGGAGGAACGGGAGCAGTTCTTC. It translates to CAARGEEREQFF.

The rearrangement uses TRBV24-1 and TRBJ2-3, with D unclear. CDR1 and CDR2 from the germline V gene are KGHDR and SFDVKD. This CDR3 region has 16 residues. Deletions cut 4 bases from V and 2 bases from J, with 15 bases between. The CDR3: CATSDPSGGDTDTQYF. In DNA form, the CDR3 reads TGTGCCACCAGTGACCCCTCGGGCGGAGACACAGATACGCAGTATTTT.